One and the same sample provided the 8 T cell receptor beta chains below, sequenced in a study of cytomegalovirus exposure and HLA in healthy donors. PCR employed 60 Vbeta and 13 Jbeta primers. Repertoires were generated with immunoSEQ multiplex PCR, while TCRdb's copy carries only in-frame clones and drops some. The repertoire holds some 130,000 clones, with around three quarters as singletons. The sample taken for sequencing was PBMCs. The source is a man aged 35 to 55 in good health and CMV-seronegative.

There are a few counts of this clone. The V and J genes are TRBV5-6 and TRBJ2-1, with 11 positions matching TRBD2. The CDR3 length is 16 residues. V lost 3 bases to trimming and J lost 4 bases; unmatched junction nucleotides: 6. Germline V gene lookup returns CDR1 SGHDT and CDR2 YYEEEE. The DNA for the CDR3 is TGTGCCAGCAGCTCAAAGACTAGCGGGGTTTACAATGAGCAGTTCTTC. This gives the protein CASSSKTSGVYNEQFF.

J is TRBJ2-7 and V is TRBV27; TRBD2 is a possible D gene (5 bases). The germline gives CDR1 MNHEY, CDR2 SMNVEV (reference sequence). Trimming cost V 7 bases and J 1 base, with 11 bases left between them. The CDR3 runs to 13 residues. This chain's CDR3 is CASKGLSSYEQYF. CDR3 bases: TGTGCCAGCAAAGGACTGTCTTCCTACGAGCAGTACTTC.

The chain employs TRBV5-1 and TRBJ2-7, with a weak D call TRBD2 (5 bases). The germline gives CDR1 SGHRS, CDR2 YFSETQ. The CDR3 runs 14 residues. The germline V and J ends were trimmed by 1 base and 9 bases, with 17 bases remaining between them. CDR3: CASSLSGLGSGQYF. DNA of the CDR3: TGCGCCAGCAGCTTGTCAGGACTGGGCTCGGGGCAGTACTTC.

V is TRBV18 and J is TRBJ1-6, with D perhaps matching TRBD1 (5 bases). The V end lost 4 bases, the J end lost 6 bases, and 7 bases lay between the germline ends. There are 13 residues in the CDR3. Germline V gene data show CDR1 as KGHSH and CDR2 as LQKENI. CDR3 DNA sequence: TGTGCCAGCTCACAAGACAGTAATTCACCCCTCCACTTT. This encodes CASSQDSNSPLHF.

This chain uses TRBV27 with TRBJ2-6, with D possibly TRBD2 on 5 matching bases. V lost 2 bases and J 2 bases, leaving 7 bases between the germline ends. The CDR3 runs 15 residues. The germline CDR1 and CDR2 sequences are MNHEY and SMNVEV (reference sequence). The CDR3: CASSLEGAGANVLTF. Here the CDR3 DNA reads TGTGCCAGCAGTTTAGAGGGCGCTGGGGCCAACGTCCTGACTTTC.

The chain couples TRBV7-6 to TRBJ2-7, with D possibly matching TRBD2 (5 bases). This CDR3 has 14 residues. V lost 5 bases, J lost 5 bases, and 16 bases lay in between. CDR1 is SGHVS, CDR2 FNYEAQ, per germline. CDR3 amino acids: CASSPPRGGNEQYF. The CDR3 DNA sequence: TGTGCCAGCAGCCCCCCACGGGGTGGAAACGAGCAGTACTTC.

The chain carries TRBV5-1 and TRBJ1-2; maybe TRBD1 (5 bases). With 0 bases removed from V and 7 bases from J, the gap between germline ends came to 22 bases. CDR3 length equals 17 residues. Germline CDR1 SGHRS, CDR2 YFSETQ. The CDR3 here is CASSLVGQGTPRPGYTF. The DNA of the CDR3 is TGCGCCAGCAGCTTGGTGGGGCAGGGTACCCCCCGTCCTGGCTACACCTTC.

This clone was counted only a few times. V and J are TRBV2 and TRBJ1-1; D is unresolved. V lost 4 bases and J 1 base, leaving 7 bases between the germline ends. The CDR3 spans 13 residues. The germline V gene has CDR1 SNHLY and CDR2 FYNNEI. CDR3 DNA sequence: TGTGCCAGCAGTGGCCCCGGGAACACTGAAGCTTTCTTT. This sequence encodes CASSGPGNTEAFF.